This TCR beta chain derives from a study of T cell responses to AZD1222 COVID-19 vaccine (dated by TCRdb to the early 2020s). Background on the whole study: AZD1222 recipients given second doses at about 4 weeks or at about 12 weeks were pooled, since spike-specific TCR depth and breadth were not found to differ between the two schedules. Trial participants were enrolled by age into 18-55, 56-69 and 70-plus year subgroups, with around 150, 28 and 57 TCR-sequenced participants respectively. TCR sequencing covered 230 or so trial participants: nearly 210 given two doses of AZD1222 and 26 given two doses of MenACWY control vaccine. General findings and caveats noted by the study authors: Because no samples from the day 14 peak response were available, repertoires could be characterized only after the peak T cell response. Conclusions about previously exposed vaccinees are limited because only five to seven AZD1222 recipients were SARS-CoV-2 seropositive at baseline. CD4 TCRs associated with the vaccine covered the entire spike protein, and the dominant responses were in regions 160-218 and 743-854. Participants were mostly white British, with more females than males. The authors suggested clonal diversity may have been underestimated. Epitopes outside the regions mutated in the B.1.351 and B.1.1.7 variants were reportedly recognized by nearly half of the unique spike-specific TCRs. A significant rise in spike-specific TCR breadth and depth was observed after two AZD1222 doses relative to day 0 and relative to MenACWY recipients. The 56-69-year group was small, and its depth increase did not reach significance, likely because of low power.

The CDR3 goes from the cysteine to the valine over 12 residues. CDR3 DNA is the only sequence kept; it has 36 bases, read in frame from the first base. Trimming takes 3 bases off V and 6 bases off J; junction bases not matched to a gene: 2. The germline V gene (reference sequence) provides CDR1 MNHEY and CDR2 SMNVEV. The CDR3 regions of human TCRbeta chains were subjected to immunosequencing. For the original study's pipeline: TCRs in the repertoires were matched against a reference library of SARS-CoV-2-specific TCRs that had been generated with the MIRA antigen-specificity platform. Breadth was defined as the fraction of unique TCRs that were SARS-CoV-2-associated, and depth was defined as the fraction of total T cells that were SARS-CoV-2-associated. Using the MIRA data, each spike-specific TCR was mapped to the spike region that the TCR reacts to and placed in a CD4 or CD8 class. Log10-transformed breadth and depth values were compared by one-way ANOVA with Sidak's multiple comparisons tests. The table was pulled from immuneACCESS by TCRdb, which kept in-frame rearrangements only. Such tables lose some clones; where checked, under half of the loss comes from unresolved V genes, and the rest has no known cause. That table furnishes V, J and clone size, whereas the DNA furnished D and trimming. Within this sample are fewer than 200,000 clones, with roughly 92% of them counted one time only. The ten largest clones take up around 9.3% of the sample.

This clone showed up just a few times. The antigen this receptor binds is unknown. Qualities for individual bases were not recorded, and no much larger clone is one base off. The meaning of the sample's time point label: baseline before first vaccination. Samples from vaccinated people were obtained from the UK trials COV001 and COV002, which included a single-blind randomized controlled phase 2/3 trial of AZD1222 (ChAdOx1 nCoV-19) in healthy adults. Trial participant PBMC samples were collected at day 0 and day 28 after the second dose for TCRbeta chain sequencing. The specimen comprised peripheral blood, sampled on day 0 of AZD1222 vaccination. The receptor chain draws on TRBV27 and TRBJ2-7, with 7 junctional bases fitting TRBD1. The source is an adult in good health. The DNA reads TGTGCCAGCAGTTTCCCAGGGGGCGAGCAGTACGTC. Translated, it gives CASSFPGGEQYV.